The clone carrying this TCR beta chain was counted a single time. The CDR3 runs 16 residues. V dropped 4 bases and J dropped 3; count of bases not matched to a gene: 9. Germline V gene lookup returns CDR1 KGHSH and CDR2 LQKENI. This table comes from immunoSEQ multiplex PCR, and its TCRdb copy is limited to in-frame clones, with some not included. The table includes 100,000 to 150,000 clones, 85% to 90% detected once. The data stem from a study of T cell responses to AZD1222 COVID-19 vaccine. The chain has TRBV18 and TRBJ1-5, with TRBD1 matching 7 bases. Specimen: peripheral blood, collected on day 0 of MenACWY control vaccination. The receptor comes from an adult in good health. The chain's CDR3 is CASSQETGSDNQPQHF. The CDR3 DNA sequence: TGTGCCAGCTCACAAGAGACAGGGTCGGACAATCAGCCCCAGCATTTT.